This T cell receptor beta chain was captured in a study of control samples from healthy donors and cancer patients. The assay was immunoSEQ multiplex PCR, and TCRdb's table has in-frame clones only and misses some. The sample carries about 150,000 clones, 90% to 95% recorded once. There are a few counts of this clone. Germline values: CDR1 LNHDA, CDR2 SQIVND (reference sequence). This CDR3 has 14 residues. V was shortened by 7 bases and J by 0 bases, with 10 bases between the two germline ends. Sequenced input: blood. The source of this sequence is a young woman in good health. The V gene is TRBV19, the J gene TRBJ1-3; D call uncertain. The CDR3 region has the DNA TGTGCCAGTATTGACCCCAGCTCTGGAAACACCATATATTTT. Protein: CASIDPSSGNTIYF. Together with reference TRBV19 and TRBJ1-3, the CDR3 gives the full variable domain: DGGITQSPKYLFRKEGQNVTLSCEQNLNHDAMYWYRQDPGQGLRLIYYSQIVNDFQKGDIAEGYSVSREKKESFPLTVTSAQKNPTAFYLCASIDPSSGNTIYFGEGSWLTVV.